A selection of T cell receptor beta chains follows, all from one sample in a study of T cell repertoires in cytomegalovirus infection. TCRdb redid the calling of the reads with MiXCR, one entry per CDR3 protein. The table has some 450,000 distinct CDR3 sequences, approximately 33% seen once; the top ten hold approximately 15%. Source material: PBMCs. The receptors originated from a human donor in good health (CMV status not recorded). Some clones in this sample may be carry-over from other donors' samples. CDR3s include the opening cysteine and the closing phenylalanine or tryptophan. The D gene is left open where the match is weak. Clone size is not always given. Where it is, it says once, few, many or a class for expanded clones.

>.|TRBV6-6|.|TRBJ1-2
TGTGCCATCACGGGCGGAAATACCTATGGCTACACCTTC
CAITGGNTYGYTF
>.|TRBV4-1|.|TRBJ2-2
TGCGCCAGCAGCCAAGATCCGGGGGCCGGGGAGCTGTTTTTT
CASSQDPGAGELFF
>TRBD2|TRBV28|.|TRBJ2-1
TGTGCCAGCACCGTCGGCGGGGGAAGTAACAATGAGCAGTTCTTC
CASTVGGGSNNEQFF
>.|TRBV25-1|few|TRBJ1-4
TGTGCCAGCAGTGATATGGGGTCTAATGAAAAACTGTTTTTT
CASSDMGSNEKLFF
>.|TRBV12-3/TRBV12-4|many|TRBJ2-3
TGTGCCAGCAGTGGTGCGACTAGAACAGATACGCAGTATTTT
CASSGATRTDTQYF
>.|TRBV12-3/TRBV12-4|.|TRBJ2-1
TGTGCCAGCAGTAGTAACAGGGATGAGCAGTTCTTC
CASSSNRDEQFF
>TRBD1|TRBV6-8|.|TRBJ2-3
TGTGCCAGCAGGAGCGGACAGGGGCGCACAGATACGCAGTATTTT
CASRSGQGRTDTQYF
>.|TRBV7-8|.|TRBJ1-1
TGTGCCAGCAGCTTATTGGGGCAGATGAGCACTGAAGCTTTCTTT
CASSLLGQMSTEAFF
>.|TRBV7-9|many|TRBJ1-1
TGTGCCAGCAGACCTGAGGGAGCGATTGAAGCTTTCTTT
CASRPEGAIEAFF
>TRBD1|TRBV12-3/TRBV12-4|.|TRBJ2-3
TGTGCCAGGAGTTTACTCGGGACAGATACTCAGTATTTT
CARSLLGTDTQYF